Below are 10 T cell receptor beta chains sequenced from a single sample in a study of cytomegalovirus exposure and HLA in healthy donors. 60 Vbeta and 13 Jbeta primers were used in PCR. Method: immunoSEQ multiplex PCR; TCRdb's copy keeps in-frame clones and lacks some. The profile shows roughly 160,000 clones, about 77% of them singletons. The specimen was PBMCs. The receptors shown here come from a woman aged 45-65 years in good health and CMV-seronegative.

The chain couples TRBV5-1 to TRBJ2-3, with TRBD2 identical over 8 bases. V lost 7 bases and J lost 2; bases outside the gene matches: 12. CDR1 is SGHRS and CDR2 is YFSETQ in the germline V gene. There are 16 residues in the CDR3. The CDR3 coding sequence is TGCGCCAGCGCCCCGGTACGGGGGGGCATCACAGATACGCAGTATTTT. This codes for CASAPVRGGITDTQYF.

The V and J genes are TRBV10-2 and TRBJ2-7; 13 nucleotides agree with TRBD2. The germline gives CDR1 WSHSY, CDR2 SAAADI. Trimming cost V 4 bases and J 4 bases; bases outside gene matches: 13. The CDR3 has 18 residues. CDR3 coding DNA: TGCGCCAGCAGTGGATCCGGGACTAGCGGGACAAGTTGGTACGAGCAGTACTTC. This codes for CASSGSGTSGTSWYEQYF.

The chain recombines TRBV7-2 with TRBJ1-5; TRBD1 is a possible D gene (6 bases). This CDR3 contains 16 residues. Germline assignment: CDR1 SGHTA and CDR2 FQGNSA. Trimming shortened V by 1 base and J by 5 bases, and 15 bases separated the two germline ends. The CDR3 coding sequence is TGTGCCAGCAGCTTAGGAGGAGGGGGGGCCGATCAGCCCCAGCATTTT. The encoded protein is CASSLGGGGADQPQHF.

In the case of this clone: One end of the junction varies from germline; a read error may be responsible. V gene TRBV7-6 combines with J gene TRBJ2-7, with D possibly TRBD1 on 7 matching bases. The CDR3 consists of 13 residues. Looked up from germline, CDR1 is SGHVS and CDR2 is FNYEAQ. CDR3 nucleotides: TGTGCCAGCAGCTCAATTCCCCAGACAGGGACTCACTTC. It codes for CASSSIPQTGTHF.

In DNA form, the CDR3 reads TGTGCCAGCTCATCTCACGCGAGCTCCTACAATGAGCAGTTCTTC. Protein sequence: CASSSHASSYNEQFF. The V call is TRBV18, the J call TRBJ2-1, with D uncertain. This CDR3 spans 15 amino acids. V shed 5 bases and J shed 0 bases, with 11 bases lying between them. Per the germline V gene, CDR1 is KGHSH and CDR2 is LQKENI.

This clone appeared once. The V and J genes are TRBV5-1 and TRBJ2-4; weak D call: TRBD1 (6 bases). Germline V gene data show CDR1 as SGHRS and CDR2 as YFSETQ. Trimming cost V 0 bases and J 5 bases, with 15 bases left between them. The CDR3 spans 16 residues. The CDR3, as DNA: TGCGCCAGCAGCTTGGGAGTAGGCCAGGGGCAAAACATTCAGTACTTC. Protein product: CASSLGVGQGQNIQYF. Complete variable domain (other parts from reference TRBV5-1 and TRBJ2-4): KAGVTQTPRYLIKTRGQQVTLSCSPISGHRSVSWYQQTPGQGLQFLFEYFSETQRNKGNFPGRFSGRQFSNSRSEMNVSTLELGDSALYLCASSLGVGQGQNIQYFGAGTRLSVL.

This chain uses TRBV5-4 with TRBJ1-4; 7 bases line up with TRBD1. The V segment lost 4 bases and the J segment 6 bases; nucleotides outside the gene matches: 6. CDR1 and CDR2 (germline): SGHNT, YYREEE (reference sequence). The CDR3 contains 14 residues. As DNA, the CDR3 is TGTGCCAGCAGCCAAGGGGGCGAGTATGAAAAACTGTTTTTT. Translation: CASSQGGEYEKLFF.

This chain links TRBV4-2 with TRBJ2-3; 10 positions match TRBD2. Germline CDR1 LGHNA, CDR2 YNFKEQ. The CDR3 runs to 16 residues. Unmatched junction bases numbered 5, after V lost 4 bases and J lost 1 base. In nucleotides, the CDR3 is TGTGCCAGCAGCCCCCGGACTAGCGGTCGCACAGATACGCAGTATTTT. Encoded protein: CASSPRTSGRTDTQYF.

The rearrangement uses TRBV28 and TRBJ1-1, with a tentative D call TRBD1 (5 bases). Germline assignment: CDR1 MDHEN and CDR2 SYDVKM. The CDR3 is made up of 15 amino acids. Trimming removed 1 base at V and 1 base at J, with 10 bases between. As DNA, the CDR3 is TGTGCCAGCAGTTTATTTGCAGGGTCGAACACTGAAGCTTTCTTT. Amino acids: CASSLFAGSNTEAFF.

The genes are TRBV10-3 and TRBJ2-1, with D maybe TRBD2 (7 bases). Per the germline V gene, CDR1 is ENHRY and CDR2 is SYGVKD. This CDR3 has 14 residues. V was trimmed by 2 bases and J by 6 bases, leaving 11 bases between them. CDR3 residues: CAISEGGGPNEQFF. CDR3 coding DNA: TGTGCCATCAGTGAGGGGGGGGGCCCCAATGAGCAGTTCTTC.